Sequencing of this T cell receptor beta chain was carried out in a study of PD-1 blockade in classical Hodgkin lymphoma. All patients relapsed after autologous stem cell transplantation, and brentuximab vedotin exposure varied. Data came from immunoSEQ multiplex PCR; TCRdb stores just in-frame clones and leaves some out. This sample carries about 94,000 clones, 80% to 90% of them seen once, and the ten largest clones take roughly 10%. V lost 4 bases, J lost 6 bases, and 15 bases stayed unmatched. CDR1 is MNHEY, CDR2 SMNVEV, per germline (reference sequence). CDR3 length: 17 amino acids. The J gene is TRBJ2-7, the V gene TRBV27; 10 positions agree with TRBD1. Sequenced here: peripheral blood mononuclear cells (PBMCs), sampled before the second cycle of nivolumab. This TCR was sampled from a human donor with classical Hodgkin lymphoma. In DNA, the CDR3 is TGTGCCAGCAGTTCCCACCCCCGGGACAGGGGCTTCCTCGAGCAGTACTTC. Residues: CASSSHPRDRGFLEQYF.